Below are 20 T cell receptor beta chains sequenced from a single sample in a study of blood T cell repertoires in COVID-19. Sequenced by immunoSEQ multiplex PCR; TCRdb stores in-frame clones only, minus some. The sample lists around 120,000 clones, 85% to 90% occurring once. Input material: peripheral blood. The source is a man at least 80 years old with acute or convalescent COVID-19.

V and J are TRBV15 and TRBJ1-1; D gene ambiguous. The germline V gene encodes CDR1 LNHNV and CDR2 YYDKDF (reference sequence). The CDR3 has 15 amino acids. Trimming took off 0 bases at V and 4 bases at J, with 12 bases between the two ends. The chain's CDR3 is CATSRDQVSTTEAFF. The CDR3 nucleotides read TGTGCCACCAGCAGAGATCAGGTATCGACCACTGAAGCTTTCTTT.

The V and J genes are TRBV11-2 and TRBJ2-1; TRBD2 matches 8 bases. The CDR3 totals 17 residues. Losses at the gene ends were 1 base for V and 5 bases for J; bases not matched to a gene: 10. Germline CDR1 reads SGHAT; CDR2 reads FQNNGV. CDR3: CASSLGLSGRANNEQFF. In DNA form, the CDR3 reads TGTGCCAGCAGCTTAGGATTGTCCGGGAGGGCCAACAATGAGCAGTTCTTC. Full variable domain (rest looked up from reference TRBV11-2 and TRBJ2-1): EAGVAQSPRYKIIEKRQSVAFWCNPISGHATLYWYQQILGQGPKLLIQFQNNGVVDDSQLPKDRFSAERLKGVDSTLKIQPAKLEDSAVYLCASSLGLSGRANNEQFFGPGTRLTVL.

This chain joins TRBV9 and TRBJ2-5; tentative D call: TRBD2 (6 bases). CDR1 is SGDLS and CDR2 is YYNGEE in the germline V gene. With 4 bases removed from V and 6 bases from J, the gap between germline ends came to 19 bases. The CDR3 totals 15 residues. CDR3 in DNA: TGTGCCAGCAGCCCGAGGGAGGTCCCTTTTCAGACCCAGTACTTC. Amino acids: CASSPREVPFQTQYF.

The gene calls are TRBV19 and TRBJ1-1; D call uncertain. This CDR3 spans 13 amino acids. Germline-derived CDR1 and CDR2 are LNHDA and SQIVND (reference sequence). Trimming removed 3 bases from V and 2 bases from J, with 7 bases in between. The DNA of the CDR3 is TGTGCCAGTAGTATGCGAGGCAACACTGAAGCTTTCTTT. Protein: CASSMRGNTEAFF.

The rearrangement uses TRBV7-9 and TRBJ2-7, with D possibly TRBD1 on 6 matching bases. The CDR3 sequence is 13 residues long. The V gene's germline CDR1 is SEHNR and CDR2 FQNEAQ (reference sequence). With 1 base removed from V and 4 bases from J, the gap between germline ends came to 8 bases. The CDR3 protein is CASSLGTVYEQYF. The CDR3 bases are TGTGCCAGCAGCTTAGGGACAGTTTACGAGCAGTACTTC.

J is TRBJ2-1 and V is TRBV19, with D possibly being TRBD2 (6 bases). Germline V gives CDR1 LNHDA, CDR2 SQIVND (reference sequence). This CDR3 is built from 14 residues. V was trimmed by 7 bases and J by 0 bases, leaving 10 bases between them. CDR3 coding DNA: TGTGCCAGTAAGGGCGGGGACTCCTACAATGAGCAGTTCTTC. Translating it yields CASKGGDSYNEQFF.

The chain joins TRBV4-2 to TRBJ1-4; the match to TRBD1 covers 9 bases. The CDR3 length is 14 residues. The ends lost 1 base at V and 6 bases at J; junction bases unmatched: 0. Per the germline V gene, CDR1 is LGHNA and CDR2 is YNFKEQ. Here the CDR3 reads CASSQGQGDEKLFF. Here the CDR3 DNA reads TGTGCCAGCAGCCAAGGACAGGGGGATGAAAAACTGTTTTTT.

V is TRBV9 and J is TRBJ2-5, with 9 bases lining up with TRBD2. Germline V gene sequence: CDR1 SGDLS, CDR2 YYNGEE. V lost 0 bases, J lost 4 bases, and 13 bases stayed unmatched. CDR3 size: 18 residues. The CDR3 region has the DNA TGTGCCAGCAGCGTAGATGGTAGCGGGGGTTATATTGGAGAGACCCAGTACTTC. This translates into CASSVDGSGGYIGETQYF.

The CDR3 DNA sequence: TGCGCCAGCAGCTTGGACCGGGAGGGCCTCGGAAACACCATATATTTT. It specifies CASSLDREGLGNTIYF. This sequence joins TRBV5-1 and TRBJ1-3; no reliable D call. The CDR3 runs to 16 residues. The germline CDR1 and CDR2 sequences are SGHRS and YFSETQ. The V end lost 0 bases, the J end lost 4 bases, and 14 bases lay between the germline ends. The full variable domain, rest sourced from reference TRBV5-1 and TRBJ1-3, is KAGVTQTPRYLIKTRGQQVTLSCSPISGHRSVSWYQQTPGQGLQFLFEYFSETQRNKGNFPGRFSGRQFSNSRSEMNVSTLELGDSALYLCASSLDREGLGNTIYFGEGSWLTVV.

The chain links TRBV12-3 or TRBV12-4 to TRBJ2-1, with D possibly matching TRBD2 (6 bases). V was trimmed by 7 bases and J by 8 bases, leaving 15 bases between them. The CDR3 has 13 amino acids. This chain's CDR3 is CASNYGAGDEQFF. In nucleotides, the CDR3 is TGTGCCAGCAATTATGGAGCGGGCGATGAGCAGTTCTTC.

The DNA of the CDR3 is TGTGCCAGCAGCCAAGAGGGACTAGCGGGGTACAATGAGCAGTTCTTC. Amino acids: CASSQEGLAGYNEQFF. This chain uses TRBV14 with TRBJ2-1; 13 bases fit TRBD2. There are 16 residues in the CDR3. The junction had 0 bases not matched to a gene; V was cut back by 0 bases and J by 4 bases. Germline V gene data show CDR1 as SGHDN and CDR2 as FVKESK.

The chain has TRBV6-5 and TRBJ2-7; 7 nucleotides match TRBD1. Per the germline V gene, CDR1 is MNHEY and CDR2 is SVGAGI. J gave up 0 bases and V 6 bases, and 8 bases lay outside the gene matches. CDR3 length: 15 residues. The CDR3 nucleotides read TGTGCCAGCAGAGACGGAAGGGGGCCCTCCTACGAGCAGTACTTC. Its protein is CASRDGRGPSYEQYF.

This clone was seen once. The chain is built from TRBV4-1 and TRBJ2-3; the match to TRBD2 covers 12 bases. This CDR3 spans 17 amino acids. CDR1 is MGHRA, CDR2 YSYEKL, per germline. The J segment lost 0 bases and the V segment lost 0 bases, leaving 1 base of the junction unmatched. In DNA form, the CDR3 reads TGCGCCAGCAGCCAAGAGCTAGCGGGAGGGAGCACAGATACGCAGTATTTT. Its translation: CASSQELAGGSTDTQYF.

The V gene is TRBV5-1, the J gene TRBJ1-1, with 9 bases identical to TRBD1. The CDR3 spans 13 residues. V dropped 4 bases and J dropped 3; count of bases not matched to a gene: 1. Germline V lookup: CDR1 SGHRS, CDR2 YFSETQ. CDR3 region: CASSGTGYTEAFF. The DNA for the CDR3 is TGCGCCAGCAGCGGGACAGGGTACACTGAAGCTTTCTTT.

A few counts support this clone. The rearrangement links TRBV6-5 to TRBJ2-5; TRBD1 might be the D (6 bases). Trimming stripped 7 bases from V and 1 base from J, with 13 bases between. The CDR3 sequence is 14 residues long. CDR1 and CDR2 from the germline V gene are MNHEY and SVGAGI. In DNA, the CDR3 is TGTGCCAGCAAAAAATGGACAGTCCAAGAGACCCAGTACTTC. Protein: CASKKWTVQETQYF.

The V call is TRBV9, the J call TRBJ2-5, with 8 bases fitting TRBD2. Germline assignment: CDR1 SGDLS and CDR2 YYNGEE. CDR3 size: 18 residues. J gave up 2 bases and V 0 bases, and 12 bases lay outside the gene matches. CDR3 protein: CASSVEGWGAGDQETQYF. The CDR3, as DNA: TGTGCCAGCAGCGTAGAAGGGTGGGGAGCGGGGGATCAAGAGACCCAGTACTTC.

This clone was picked up one time. The chain combines TRBV5-1 with TRBJ1-6; 8 bases align to TRBD1. The CDR3 sequence is 15 residues long. CDR1 and CDR2 from the germline V gene are SGHRS and YFSETQ. The junction had 13 bases not matched to a gene; V was cut back by 10 bases and J by 7 bases. CDR3 nucleotides: TGCGCCCCCAGGGGGCCACCCGTAACCAATTCACCCCTCCACTTT. Translated: CAPRGPPVTNSPLHF.

This rearrangement joins TRBV3-1 (or the pseudogene TRBV3-2) to TRBJ2-2; 9 bases line up with TRBD2. With 6 bases clipped from V and 3 bases from J, the junction kept 5 bases outside the gene matches. The CDR3 length is 15 residues. The germline CDR1 and CDR2 sequences are LGHDT and YNNKEL (reference sequence). The CDR3 region is CASRSGLADTGELFF. CDR3 in DNA: TGTGCCAGCAGATCGGGACTAGCAGACACCGGGGAGCTGTTTTTT.

This clone came up once. The CDR3 nucleotides are TGTGCCAGCAGCTTGAAAACAGGGATAAACAATGAGCAGTTCTTC. As protein: CASSLKTGINNEQFF. This chain connects TRBV5-4 to TRBJ2-1; D may be TRBD1 (6 bases). Germline loops: CDR1 SGHNT, CDR2 YYREEE (reference sequence). The germline V and J ends were trimmed by 1 base and 5 bases, with 13 bases remaining between them. The CDR3 has 15 amino acids.

V is TRBV6-5 and J is TRBJ2-4; no firm D call. Deletions cut 5 bases from V and 0 bases from J, with 11 bases between. CDR1 and CDR2 (germline): MNHEY, SVGAGI. The CDR3 runs 15 residues. The DNA for the CDR3 is TGTGCCAGCAGTCATAGTTCCCTAGCCAAAAACATTCAGTACTTC. It is translated as CASSHSSLAKNIQYF.